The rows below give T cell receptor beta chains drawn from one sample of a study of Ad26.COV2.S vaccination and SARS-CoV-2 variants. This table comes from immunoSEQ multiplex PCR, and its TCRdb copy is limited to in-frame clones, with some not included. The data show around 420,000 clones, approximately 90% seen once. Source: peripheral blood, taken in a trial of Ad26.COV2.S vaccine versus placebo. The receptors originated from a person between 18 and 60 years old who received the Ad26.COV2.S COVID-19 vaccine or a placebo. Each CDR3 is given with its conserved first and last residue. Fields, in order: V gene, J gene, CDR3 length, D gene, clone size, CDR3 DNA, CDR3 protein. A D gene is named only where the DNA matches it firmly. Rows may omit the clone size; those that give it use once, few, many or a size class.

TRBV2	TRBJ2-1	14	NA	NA	TGTGCCAGCAGCCCTGCTAGGCTGTTTAATGAGCAGTTCTTC	CASSPARLFNEQFF
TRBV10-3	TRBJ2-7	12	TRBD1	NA	TGTGCCATCAGTCCGACAGGGTACGAGCAGTACTTC	CAISPTGYEQYF
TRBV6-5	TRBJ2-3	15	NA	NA	TGTGCCAGCAGAGCGCTAGGGGGGGATACAGATACGCAGTATTTT	CASRALGGDTDTQYF
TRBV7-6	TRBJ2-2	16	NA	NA	TGTGCCAGCAGCCCAACCACCTTAACACAAACCGGGGAGCTGTTTTTT	CASSPTTLTQTGELFF
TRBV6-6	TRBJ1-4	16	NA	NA	TGTGCCAGCAGTTACCCATGGAGGGGTGGTAATGAAAAACTGTTTTTT	CASSYPWRGGNEKLFF
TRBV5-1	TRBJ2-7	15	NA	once	TGCGCCAGCAGCTTGGCCGACGGAAGGGGCTACGAGCAGTACTTC	CASSLADGRGYEQYF
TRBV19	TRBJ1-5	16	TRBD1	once	TGTGCCAGTAGTATGGGACAGCCCCCGGGCAATCAGCCCCAGCATTTT	CASSMGQPPGNQPQHF
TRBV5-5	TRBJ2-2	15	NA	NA	TGTGCCAGCAGCTTGTTGGGGACGCAAACCGGGGAGCTGTTTTTT	CASSLLGTQTGELFF
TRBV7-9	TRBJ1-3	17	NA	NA	TGTGCCAGCAGCTTAGGGGGGCGGACAAACTCTGGAAACACCATATATTTT	CASSLGGRTNSGNTIYF
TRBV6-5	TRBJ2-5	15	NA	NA	TGTGCCAGCAGTTACTTTTTCGGACCCCAAGAGACCCAGTACTTC	CASSYFFGPQETQYF
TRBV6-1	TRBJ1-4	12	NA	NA	TGTGCCAGCAGTGGAGCCGACCGAAAACTGTTTTTT	CASSGADRKLFF